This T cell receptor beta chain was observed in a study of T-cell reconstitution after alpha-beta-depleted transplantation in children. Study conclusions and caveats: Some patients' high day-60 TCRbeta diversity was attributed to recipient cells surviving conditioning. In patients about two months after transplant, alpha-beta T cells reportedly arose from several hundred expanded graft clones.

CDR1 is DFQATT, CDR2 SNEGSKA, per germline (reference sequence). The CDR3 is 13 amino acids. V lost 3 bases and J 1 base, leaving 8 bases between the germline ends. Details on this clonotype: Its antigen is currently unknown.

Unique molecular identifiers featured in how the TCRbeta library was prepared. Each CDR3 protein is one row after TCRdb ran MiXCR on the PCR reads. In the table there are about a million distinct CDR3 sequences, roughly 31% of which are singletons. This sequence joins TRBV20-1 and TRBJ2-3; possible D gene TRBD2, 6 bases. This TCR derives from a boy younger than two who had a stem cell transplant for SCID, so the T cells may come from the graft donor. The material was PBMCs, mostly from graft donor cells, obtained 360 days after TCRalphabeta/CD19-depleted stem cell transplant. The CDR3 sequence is CSASPGGTDTQYF. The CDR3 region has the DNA TGCAGTGCTAGTCCGGGGGGCACAGATACGCAGTATTTT.